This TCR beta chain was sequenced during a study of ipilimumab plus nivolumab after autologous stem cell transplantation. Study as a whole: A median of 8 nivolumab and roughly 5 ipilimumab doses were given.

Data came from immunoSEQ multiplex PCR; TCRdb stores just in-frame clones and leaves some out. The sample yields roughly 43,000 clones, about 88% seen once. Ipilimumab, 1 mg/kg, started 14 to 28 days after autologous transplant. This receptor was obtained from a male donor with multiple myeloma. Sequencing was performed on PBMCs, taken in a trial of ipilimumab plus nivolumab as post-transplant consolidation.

The CDR3 is CASSYSTRAIGGYTF. In DNA form, the CDR3 reads TGTGCCAGCAGTTACTCGACAAGGGCCATCGGTGGCTACACCTTC. The chain joins TRBV6-5 to TRBJ1-2; D gene ambiguous. This CDR3 spans 15 amino acids. CDR1 is MNHEY, CDR2 SVGAGI, per germline. Trimming stripped 0 bases from V and 7 bases from J, with 15 bases between.